The present entry profiles one TCR beta chain with its context. This CDR3 contains 15 residues. The germline CDR1 and CDR2 sequences are GTSNPN and SVGIG (reference sequence). Trimming removed 0 bases at V and 2 bases at J, with 11 bases between. This sample stems from a study of T cell changes during pregnancy in multiple sclerosis. Repertoires were generated with immunoSEQ multiplex PCR, while TCRdb's copy carries only in-frame clones and drops some. The table shows more than 70,000 clones, with 91% occurring only once. The gene calls are TRBV30 and TRBJ1-5, with TRBD1 as a possible D gene (6 bases). This receptor was obtained from a female donor in good health, enrolled as a control in a pregnancy study. This material consisted of peripheral blood, taken after pregnancy. Written as DNA, the CDR3 is TGTGCCTGGAGTGTAGAGGCAGGGGGCAATCAGCCCCAGCATTTT. Protein: CAWSVEAGGNQPQHF.